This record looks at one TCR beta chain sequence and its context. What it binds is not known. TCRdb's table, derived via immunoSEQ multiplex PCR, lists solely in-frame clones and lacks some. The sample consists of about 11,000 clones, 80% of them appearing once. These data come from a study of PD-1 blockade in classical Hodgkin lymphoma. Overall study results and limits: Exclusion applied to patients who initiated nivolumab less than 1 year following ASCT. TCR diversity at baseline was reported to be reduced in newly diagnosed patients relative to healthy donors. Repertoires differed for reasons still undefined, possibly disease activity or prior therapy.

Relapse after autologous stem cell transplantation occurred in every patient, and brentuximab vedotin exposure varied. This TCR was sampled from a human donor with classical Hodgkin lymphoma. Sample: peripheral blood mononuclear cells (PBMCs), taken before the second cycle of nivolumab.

The CDR3 spells CASPPRGRGLEKLFF. The CDR3 bases are TGTGCCAGTCCCCCCCGAGGCAGGGGGCTAGAAAAACTGTTTTTT. The chain joins TRBV21-1 to TRBJ1-4; the table's TRBD1 call for D was not verified on the DNA. TRBV21-1 is recorded as a pseudogene. The CDR3 has 15 amino acids.